This T cell receptor beta chain was identified in a study of PD-L1 blockade in urothelial cancer. For the study at large: Blood underwent analysis 3 weeks (second dose) and 6 weeks after treatment began. Blood samples had a median of around 150,000 T cells.

Time point: pretreatment peripheral blood. Every PCR was spiked with synthetic TCR analog templates. The data were produced by immunoSEQ multiplex PCR, yet TCRdb's version contains in-frame clones alone and is incomplete. The repertoire holds 85,000 to 90,000 clones, roughly 90% seen once, with around 1% in the top ten. The V gene's germline CDR1 is SNHLY and CDR2 FYNNEI. Trimming left V 10 bases short and J 2 bases short, with 8 bases between. This CDR3 is 11 amino acids long. Source: PBMCs, taken around atezolizumab (anti-PD-L1) treatment. The V call is TRBV2, the J call TRBJ2-5; D perhaps matches TRBD2 (5 bases). This receptor was taken from a woman of 80 years or more with urothelial cancer. Here the CDR3 reads CAKGGQETQYF. For the CDR3, the DNA is TGTGCCAAAGGAGGTCAAGAGACCCAGTACTTC.